This T cell receptor (beta chain) was sequenced in a study of blood T cells in healthy people across ages. Primed by a sample-barcoded 5' primer and a J-beta primer mix, a second PCR proceeded for about 6 to 12 cycles. MiXCR, applied by TCRdb to the 5' RACE reads, yields one record per CDR3 protein. The table lists 650,000 to 800,000 distinct CDR3 sequences, approximately 44% of them singletons. The CDR3 consists of 13 residues. Germline V CDR1 and CDR2: MNHEY, SMNVEV (reference sequence). Trimming cost V 5 bases and J 10 bases; bases outside gene matches: 10. Sample: blood. The chain is built from TRBV27 and TRBJ1-2; 7 nucleotides line up with TRBD1. The clonotype comes from a man in his 60s in good health. The CDR3 sequence is CASSTQTGTHYTF. CDR3 bases: TGTGCCAGCAGTACCCAGACAGGGACCCACTACACCTTC.